The present entry profiles one TCR beta chain with its context. Its matching antigen is unknown. This CDR3 is 17 amino acids long. V lost 1 base, J lost 4 bases, and 22 bases lay in between. Germline CDR1 reads DFQATT; CDR2 reads SNEGSKA (reference sequence). These data come from a study of response to subunit inactivated influenza vaccine. Whole-study results and caveats: The authors put forward the suggestion that each seasonal influenza vaccination may bring in only a limited number of new T cells.

One entry per CDR3 protein results from TCRdb running MiXCR on the RT-PCR reads. Counted here are about 800,000 distinct CDR3 sequences, less than 25% occurring once; the ten biggest clones make up roughly 10%. Sequences were derived from PBMCs from blood, sampled roughly 5 days after vaccination. The receptor comes from a man aged 45-60 years who received an inactivated influenza vaccine. This chain joins TRBV20-1 and TRBJ1-1; D is perhaps TRBD1 (6 bases). CDR3 nucleotide sequence: TGCAGTGCTAGAGGACTCGAACTGGGGGCCTGGGGCACTGAAGCTTTCTTT. Residues: CSARGLELGAWGTEAFF.